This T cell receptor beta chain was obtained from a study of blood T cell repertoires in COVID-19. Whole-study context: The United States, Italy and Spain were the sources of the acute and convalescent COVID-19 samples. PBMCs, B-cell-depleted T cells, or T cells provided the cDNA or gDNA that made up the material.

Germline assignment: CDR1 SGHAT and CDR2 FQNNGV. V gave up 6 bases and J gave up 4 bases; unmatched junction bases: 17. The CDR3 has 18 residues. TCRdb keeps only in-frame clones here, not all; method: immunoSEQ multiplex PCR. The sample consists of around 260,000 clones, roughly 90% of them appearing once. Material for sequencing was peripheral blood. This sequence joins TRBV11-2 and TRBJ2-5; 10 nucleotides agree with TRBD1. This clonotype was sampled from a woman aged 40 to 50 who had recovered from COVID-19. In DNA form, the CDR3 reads TGTGCCAGCAGGAATGACAGGGGGCTGAGCGGGAGAGGAGAGACCCAGTACTTC. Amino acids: CASRNDRGLSGRGETQYF. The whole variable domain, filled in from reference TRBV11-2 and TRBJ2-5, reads EAGVAQSPRYKIIEKRQSVAFWCNPISGHATLYWYQQILGQGPKLLIQFQNNGVVDDSQLPKDRFSAERLKGVDSTLKIQPAKLEDSAVYLCASRNDRGLSGRGETQYFGPGTRLLVL.